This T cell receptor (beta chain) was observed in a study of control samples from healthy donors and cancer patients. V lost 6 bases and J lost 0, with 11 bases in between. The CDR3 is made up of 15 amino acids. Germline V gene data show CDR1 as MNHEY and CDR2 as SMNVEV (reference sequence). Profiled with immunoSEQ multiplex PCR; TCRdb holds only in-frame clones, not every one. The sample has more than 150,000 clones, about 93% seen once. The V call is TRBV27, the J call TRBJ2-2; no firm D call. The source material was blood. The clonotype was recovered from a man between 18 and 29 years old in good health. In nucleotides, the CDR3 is TGTGCCAGCAGACTTATCACAGCGAACACCGGGGAGCTGTTTTTT. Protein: CASRLITANTGELFF.